This T cell receptor (beta chain) was sequenced in a study of radiotherapy plus CTLA-4 blockade in lung cancer. Study-wide background: Among all patients, about 19% showed objective responses, while about 31% had disease control.

Study results and limitations: Strongest reported response predictors: early blood clone changes and post-radiation interferon-beta. Radiotherapy plus ipilimumab was followed by expansion in blood of tumor-derived TCR clones.

Each patient with chemo-refractory metastatic non-small-cell lung cancer was treated with focal radiation plus CTLA-4 blockade using ipilimumab. This clone has only a few counts. As yet, its antigen is unknown. TCRdb's copy holds only in-frame clones and misses some; the assay was immunoSEQ multiplex PCR. The sample lists tens of thousands of clones, around 86% occurring once. V was clipped by 5 bases and J by 2 bases; unmatched bases: 5. Germline lookup yields CDR1 SEHNR and CDR2 FQNEAQ (reference sequence). This CDR3 contains 16 residues. The chain is built from TRBV7-9 and TRBJ2-2; 10 nucleotides agree with TRBD1. This TCR was recovered from a human donor with non-small cell lung cancer who had a partial response to radiotherapy plus ipilimumab. The source material was peripheral blood, sampled from a patient treated with radiotherapy plus ipilimumab. CDR3 bases: TGTGCCAGCAGCCCCAGACAGGGGGCAAACACCGGGGAGCTGTTTTTT. Its translation is CASSPRQGANTGELFF.